This entry describes one T cell receptor beta chain. Antigen unknown. V gave up 0 bases and J gave up 6 bases, with 12 bases separating them. The CDR3 loop spans 15 amino acids. The V gene's germline CDR1 is MNHEY and CDR2 SVGAGI. The sample comes from a study of T-cell reconstitution after alpha-beta-depleted transplantation in children. Study conclusions and caveats: For some patients, TCRbeta diversity was high at day 60 because of recipient T cells and thymic progenitors that survived. Among T cells one year after transplant, newly produced cells accounted for most counts and diversity. Expanded graft clones, several hundred of them, were reportedly the source of alpha-beta T cells about two months after transplant.

Library preparation (for TCRbeta) was performed with unique molecular identifiers. Using its own MiXCR run on the PCR reads, TCRdb lists one record per CDR3 protein. The repertoire holds about 500,000 distinct CDR3 sequences, with about an eighth as singletons. The receptor comes from a female patient aged 2-15 years who had a stem cell transplant for aplastic anemia, so the T cells may come from the graft donor. The chain carries TRBV6-5 and TRBJ2-1; a possible D gene is TRBD2 (7 bases). This specimen consisted of PBMCs, mostly from graft donor cells, obtained 180 days after TCRalphabeta/CD19-depleted stem cell transplant. The CDR3 nucleotides are TGTGCCAGCAGTTACTCGGGAGGGGGAGGCAATGAGCAGTTCTTC. Translated: CASSYSGGGGNEQFF.